The T cell receptor (beta chain) described here comes from a study of T cell repertoires in cytomegalovirus infection. Study summary: Shared public TCR beta signatures pointed to both CMV infection and a matching HLA type.

From germline, CDR1 is SGHDN and CDR2 FVKESK. The V gene lost 3 bases and the J gene lost 0 bases, with 12 bases spanning the gap. The CDR3 sequence is 17 residues long. To note about this clonotype: Its antigen is as yet unknown.

TCRdb independently ran MiXCR on the reads; one entry per CDR3 protein. The data show nearly 650,000 distinct CDR3 sequences, 20% to 25% seen once. Study findings and constraints: HLA-C-restricted TCR beta clonotypes specific for CMV led the ex vivo response. Pooled public TCR beta family frequency picked out CMV carriers with the relevant HLA.

The receptor comes from a human donor in good health (CMV status not recorded). Some clones in this sample may be carry-over from other donors' samples. The sequenced sample was CD8+ T cells from PBMCs. The genes are TRBV14 and TRBJ1-6; D is possibly TRBD1 (6 bases). The CDR3 protein is CASSHRDIVSYNSPLHF. The CDR3 nucleotides are TGTGCCAGCAGCCACAGGGACATCGTCTCCTATAATTCACCCCTCCACTTT.